The 30 T cell receptor beta chains reported below all come from one sample, sequenced in a study of T cell changes during pregnancy in multiple sclerosis. The method was immunoSEQ multiplex PCR; TCRdb's version includes in-frame clones alone and lacks a portion of them. This sample has tens of thousands of clones, with 85% to 95% found just once. The sequenced sample was CD8+ T cells from peripheral blood mononuclear cells, obtained in the third trimester of pregnancy. The receptors come from a female donor with multiple sclerosis, enrolled in a pregnancy study.

This clone was observed once. The V call is TRBV27, the J call TRBJ1-2; 7 nucleotides match TRBD1. CDR1 MNHEY and CDR2 SMNVEV come from the germline V gene (reference sequence). The CDR3 contains 15 residues. V lost 2 bases to trimming and J lost 7 bases; unmatched junction nucleotides: 10. The CDR3 loop reads CASSLEAGGASGYTF. The CDR3 coding sequence is TGTGCCAGCAGTTTAGAGGCAGGGGGAGCCTCTGGCTACACCTTC.

This chain joins TRBV6-6 and TRBJ1-3; 8 bases are a match to TRBD1. Looked up from germline, CDR1 is MNHNY and CDR2 is SVGAGI (reference sequence). Trimming at V came to 6 bases and at J to 2 bases, leaving 3 bases not matched to a gene. The CDR3 spans 14 residues. The CDR3 is CASSLDRAGNTIYF. In DNA form, the CDR3 reads TGTGCCAGCAGCTTGGACAGGGCTGGAAACACCATATATTTT.

The rearrangement joins TRBV7-9 to TRBJ2-7; 7 bases agree with TRBD1. The germline V gene encodes CDR1 SEHNR and CDR2 FQNEAQ (reference sequence). The ends lost 5 bases at V and 4 bases at J; junction bases unmatched: 11. This CDR3 has 15 residues. The CDR3 sequence: CASSPRTGLTYEQYF. CDR3 coding DNA: TGTGCCAGCAGCCCCCGGACAGGCCTTACTTACGAGCAGTACTTC. Using reference TRBV7-9 and TRBJ2-7 for the parts outside the CDR3, the full variable domain is DTGVSQNPRHKITKRGQNVTFRCDPISEHNRLYWYRQTLGQGPEFLTYFQNEAQLEKSRLLSDRFSAERPKGSFSTLEIQRTEQGDSAMYLCASSPRTGLTYEQYFGPGTRLTVT.

This sequence joins TRBV7-9 and TRBJ2-7, with D perhaps matching TRBD2 (6 bases). Germline V CDR1 and CDR2: SEHNR, FQNEAQ (reference sequence). The germline V and J ends were trimmed by 5 bases and 3 bases, with 14 bases remaining between them. This CDR3 contains 14 residues. CDR3 loop: CASSPPLANYEQYF. In DNA form, the CDR3 reads TGTGCCAGCAGCCCTCCTCTAGCGAACTACGAGCAGTACTTC.

The V and J genes are TRBV27 and TRBJ1-5, with D possibly being TRBD1 (5 bases). Trimming cost V 4 bases and J 6 bases, with 10 bases left between them. CDR3 size: 13 residues. From germline, CDR1 is MNHEY and CDR2 SMNVEV (reference sequence). The CDR3 protein is CASSWGGGQPQHF. CDR3 sequence (DNA): TGTGCCAGCAGTTGGGGCGGGGGTCAGCCCCAGCATTTT.

This chain joins TRBV9 and TRBJ2-7, with a weak D call TRBD1 (6 bases). The germline V and J ends were trimmed by 3 bases and 5 bases, with 15 bases remaining between them. Looked up from germline, CDR1 is SGDLS and CDR2 is YYNGEE. The CDR3 length is 14 residues. This chain's CDR3 is CASSGRRGEDEQYF. The CDR3 DNA reads as TGTGCCAGCAGCGGACGCAGGGGCGAAGACGAGCAGTACTTC. The full variable domain, rest sourced from reference TRBV9 and TRBJ2-7, is DSGVTQTPKHLITATGQRVTLRCSPRSGDLSVYWYQQSLDQGLQFLIQYYNGEERAKGNILERFSAQQFPDLHSELNLSSLELGDSALYFCASSGRRGEDEQYFGPGTRLTVT.

The chain recombines TRBV2 with TRBJ2-5; D ambiguous. V lost 6 bases to trimming and J lost 1 base, with 15 bases between them. This CDR3 spans 15 amino acids. In germline, CDR1 is SNHLY, CDR2 FYNNEI. The CDR3 nucleotides read TGTGCCAGCAGACGACCATACCTAGGCCAAGAGACCCAGTACTTC. Translating gives CASRRPYLGQETQYF.

V gene TRBV6-1 combines with J gene TRBJ2-7; no definite D call. Germline V CDR1 and CDR2: MNHNS, SASEGT. The CDR3 totals 13 residues. V lost 3 bases, J lost 3 bases, and 9 bases lay in between. The CDR3 sequence: CASSEGRNYEQYF. CDR3 DNA: TGTGCCAGCAGTGAGGGCAGGAACTACGAGCAGTACTTC.

This clone was picked up one time. The J gene is TRBJ1-3, the V gene TRBV14; 8 bases are a match to TRBD1. Germline V gene sequence: CDR1 SGHDN, CDR2 FVKESK. After removal of 3 bases from V and 1 base from J, the junction contained 8 bases not matched to a gene. The CDR3 extends over 17 amino acids. The CDR3 spells CASSHSTGERSGNTIYF. CDR3 bases: TGTGCCAGCAGCCACTCGACAGGGGAGAGGTCTGGAAACACCATATATTTT.

The rearrangement joins TRBV6-5 to TRBJ2-1; a weak D match, TRBD2 (5 bases). The CDR3 has 15 residues. V dropped 6 bases and J dropped 0 bases, with 12 bases sitting between them. From germline, CDR1 is MNHEY and CDR2 SVGAGI. CDR3 bases: TGTGCCAGCAGGGGTGGGGAGAGCTCCTACAATGAGCAGTTCTTC. Translated, it gives CASRGGESSYNEQFF.

The chain couples TRBV19 to TRBJ2-7; TRBD1 matches 7 bases. This CDR3 region has 16 residues. J lost 3 bases, V lost 5 bases, and 13 bases had no gene match. Germline values: CDR1 LNHDA, CDR2 SQIVND (reference sequence). CDR3 residues: CASSPSTGTLVYEQYF. For the CDR3, the DNA is TGTGCCAGTAGTCCGTCGACAGGGACGCTTGTCTACGAGCAGTACTTC.

This chain joins TRBV19 and TRBJ2-1, with D possibly TRBD2 on 6 matching bases. This CDR3 spans 16 amino acids. CDR1 LNHDA and CDR2 SQIVND come from the germline V gene (reference sequence). Trimming removed 3 bases from V and 2 bases from J, with 14 bases in between. The CDR3 sequence: CASSMGSGAPYNEQFF. The DNA of the CDR3 is TGTGCCAGTAGTATGGGCTCGGGAGCTCCCTACAATGAGCAGTTCTTC.

The chain joins TRBV27 to TRBJ2-2; D is ambiguous. V was clipped by 6 bases and J by 7 bases, with 6 bases between them. The length of the CDR3 is 11 residues. Germline V gene sequence: CDR1 MNHEY, CDR2 SMNVEV (reference sequence). The CDR3 here is CASRSGGELFF. The CDR3 DNA reads TGTGCCAGCAGATCCGGCGGGGAGCTGTTTTTT.

The genes are TRBV2 and TRBJ2-1; no clear D. The CDR3 has 12 amino acids. The V and J ends lost 4 bases and 6 bases respectively, with 7 bases between them. Germline V gene data show CDR1 as SNHLY and CDR2 as FYNNEI. The CDR3 here is CASSARANEQFF. For the CDR3, the DNA is TGTGCCAGCAGTGCTCGAGCCAATGAGCAGTTCTTC.

In this sample, this clone turned up once. The chain is built from TRBV29-1 and TRBJ2-7, with 9 bases identical to TRBD2. This CDR3 has 16 amino acids. J gave up 7 bases and V 2 bases, and 15 bases lay outside the gene matches. The germline V gene has CDR1 SQVTM and CDR2 ANQGSEA. CDR3 in DNA: TGCAGCGTTGAAACGACTAGCGGACAACAATCGGGAGAGCAGTACTTC. Its protein product is CSVETTSGQQSGEQYF.

The rearrangement uses TRBV13 and TRBJ2-3; maybe TRBD2 (5 bases). Germline V lookup: CDR1 PRHDT, CDR2 FYEKMQ (reference sequence). This CDR3 has 16 amino acids. The V end was cut by 3 bases, the J end by 3 bases, with 16 bases between. The CDR3 protein is CASSFISEGRTDTQYF. In DNA form, the CDR3 reads TGTGCCAGCAGCTTCATCAGTGAGGGTAGGACAGATACGCAGTATTTT.

The J gene is TRBJ2-7, the V gene TRBV30, with D maybe TRBD1 (5 bases). Trimming took off 0 bases at V and 5 bases at J, with 17 bases between the two ends. The CDR3 is 15 amino acids. Germline CDR1 is GTSNPN and CDR2 is SVGIG (reference sequence). The CDR3: CAWSVSTGQSHEQYF. As DNA, the CDR3 is TGTGCCTGGAGTGTAAGTACAGGCCAGTCCCACGAGCAGTACTTC.

This chain links TRBV9 with TRBJ1-1; 7 positions match TRBD1. The CDR3 sequence is 15 residues long. In germline, CDR1 is SGDLS, CDR2 YYNGEE. With 5 bases clipped from V and 1 base from J, the junction kept 8 bases outside the gene matches. The CDR3 DNA follows: TGTGCCAGCAGTGTGCTCGGGACAGCGAACACTGAAGCTTTCTTT. It yields the protein CASSVLGTANTEAFF.

By sample share, this clone is medium-sized. Other DNA sequences from this sample encode an identical CDR3 as well. The rearrangement uses TRBV4-2 and TRBJ2-7; 10 positions agree with TRBD2. The CDR3 is made up of 15 amino acids. Germline trimming cut 1 base from V and 0 bases from J; bases unmatched to any gene: 0. Per the germline V gene, CDR1 is LGHNA and CDR2 is YNFKEQ. This chain's CDR3 is CASSQGLAGSYEQYF. As DNA, the CDR3 is TGTGCCAGCAGCCAAGGACTAGCGGGCTCCTACGAGCAGTACTTC.

The chain carries TRBV29-1 and TRBJ2-1; D remains ambiguous. Germline loops: CDR1 SQVTM, CDR2 ANQGSEA. V dropped 8 bases and J dropped 6 bases, with 11 bases sitting between them. The CDR3 sequence is 11 residues long. In DNA, the CDR3 is TGCAGCTTTTGGTCCGGCAATGAGCAGTTCTTC. Translating it yields CSFWSGNEQFF.

V gene TRBV27 combines with J gene TRBJ2-7; D is ambiguous. Germline V gene lookup returns CDR1 MNHEY and CDR2 SMNVEV (reference sequence). CDR3 length: 14 amino acids. Trimming took off 3 bases at V and 0 bases at J, with 9 bases between the two ends. The CDR3 region is CASSLRRSSYEQYF. Here the CDR3 DNA reads TGTGCCAGCAGTTTGAGGCGGAGCTCCTACGAGCAGTACTTC.

The rearrangement uses TRBV27 and TRBJ2-3; 9 positions agree with TRBD1. Germline-derived CDR1 and CDR2 are MNHEY and SMNVEV (reference sequence). With V trimmed by 8 bases and J by 1 base, 7 bases remained unmatched. CDR3 length: 15 residues. In nucleotides, the CDR3 is TGTGCCAGCCGGTCCCGGGACAGGGGCACAGATACGCAGTATTTT. As protein: CASRSRDRGTDTQYF.

CDR3 DNA: TGTGCCAGTAGTGCCAGTCCGAACACTGAAGCTTTCTTT. This gives the protein CASSASPNTEAFF. This chain joins TRBV19 and TRBJ1-1; no reliable D call. Trimming stripped 5 bases from V and 1 base from J, with 8 bases between. The germline V gene encodes CDR1 LNHDA and CDR2 SQIVND (reference sequence). This CDR3 spans 13 amino acids. Full variable domain (missing parts from reference TRBV19 and TRBJ1-1): DGGITQSPKYLFRKEGQNVTLSCEQNLNHDAMYWYRQDPGQGLRLIYYSQIVNDFQKGDIAEGYSVSREKKESFPLTVTSAQKNPTAFYLCASSASPNTEAFFGQGTRLTVV.

The chain uses TRBV19 and TRBJ2-1; D is unclear. The CDR3 spans 15 residues. The germline gives CDR1 LNHDA, CDR2 SQIVND (reference sequence). V was pared by 6 bases and J by 0 bases, with 12 bases between. The CDR3 region has the DNA TGTGCCAGTAGAATTACAGATTCCTCCTACAATGAGCAGTTCTTC. It translates to CASRITDSSYNEQFF. The full variable domain, with the rest looked up from reference TRBV19 and TRBJ2-1, is DGGITQSPKYLFRKEGQNVTLSCEQNLNHDAMYWYRQDPGQGLRLIYYSQIVNDFQKGDIAEGYSVSREKKESFPLTVTSAQKNPTAFYLCASRITDSSYNEQFFGPGTRLTVL.

The chain employs TRBV9 and TRBJ2-7, with a weak D call TRBD2 (6 bases). The germline CDR1 and CDR2 sequences are SGDLS and YYNGEE. V was shortened by 0 bases and J by 4 bases, with 11 bases between the two germline ends. The CDR3 has 14 amino acids. The CDR3 DNA is TGTGCCAGCAGCGTAGGCGGGAAGGGGTACGAGCAGTACTTC. It specifies CASSVGGKGYEQYF.

CDR3 amino acids: CAISGGLAGDKGTGNEQFF. The CDR3 nucleotides read TGTGCCATCAGTGGGGGACTAGCGGGAGATAAAGGTACGGGCAATGAGCAGTTCTTC. The chain links TRBV10-3 to TRBJ2-1; 14 nucleotides line up with TRBD2. Germline values: CDR1 ENHRY, CDR2 SYGVKD. V lost 4 bases and J lost 6; bases outside the gene matches: 14. CDR3 length equals 19 residues.

Concerning this clone: This sample includes further DNA sequences coding for the same CDR3. The rearrangement links TRBV19 to TRBJ1-1, with 11 bases identical to TRBD1. CDR3 length: 14 amino acids. V lost 3 bases and J lost 5; bases outside the gene matches: 2. Germline values: CDR1 LNHDA, CDR2 SQIVND (reference sequence). The chain's CDR3 is CASSIGTGGTEAFF. The CDR3 region has the DNA TGTGCCAGTAGTATTGGGACAGGGGGGACTGAAGCTTTCTTT. Variable domain in full (rest from reference TRBV19 and TRBJ1-1): DGGITQSPKYLFRKEGQNVTLSCEQNLNHDAMYWYRQDPGQGLRLIYYSQIVNDFQKGDIAEGYSVSREKKESFPLTVTSAQKNPTAFYLCASSIGTGGTEAFFGQGTRLTVV.

The J gene is TRBJ1-2, the V gene TRBV30; weak D call: TRBD1 (5 bases). The V gene lost 2 bases and the J gene lost 7 bases, with 17 bases spanning the gap. The germline CDR1 and CDR2 sequences are GTSNPN and SVGIG (reference sequence). This CDR3 comprises 14 residues. The CDR3 DNA reads TGTGCCTGGAGTTATTCGGGACTCCGGGGTGGCTACACCTTC. This codes for CAWSYSGLRGGYTF.

The chain has TRBV6-1 and TRBJ1-3; D gene ambiguous. This CDR3 has 11 residues. Germline V gives CDR1 MNHNS, CDR2 SASEGT. Deletions cut 7 bases from V and 9 bases from J, with 10 bases between. DNA for the CDR3: TGTGCCAGCAAGACGGGAGGCACCATATATTTT. Translating it yields CASKTGGTIYF.

V is TRBV18 and J is TRBJ2-3, with 9 positions matching TRBD2. CDR3 size: 18 residues. The V and J ends lost 3 bases and 0 bases, in that order; junction bases with no gene match: 10. Per the germline V gene, CDR1 is KGHSH and CDR2 is LQKENI. The CDR3 region has the DNA TGTGCCAGCTCACCCCCCACTAGCGGGTACTATAGCACAGATACGCAGTATTTT. This encodes CASSPPTSGYYSTDTQYF.